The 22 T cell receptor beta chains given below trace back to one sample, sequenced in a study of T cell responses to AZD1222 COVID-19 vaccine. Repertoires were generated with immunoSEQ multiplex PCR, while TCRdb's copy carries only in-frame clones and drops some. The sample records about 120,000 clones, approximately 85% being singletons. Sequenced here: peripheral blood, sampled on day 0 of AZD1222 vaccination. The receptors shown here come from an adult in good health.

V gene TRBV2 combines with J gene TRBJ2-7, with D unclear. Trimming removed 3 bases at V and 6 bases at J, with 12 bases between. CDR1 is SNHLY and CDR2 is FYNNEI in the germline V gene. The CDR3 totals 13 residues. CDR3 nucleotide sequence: TGTGCCAGCAGTGATGATAAGAGGTCCGAGCAGTACTTC. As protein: CASSDDKRSEQYF.

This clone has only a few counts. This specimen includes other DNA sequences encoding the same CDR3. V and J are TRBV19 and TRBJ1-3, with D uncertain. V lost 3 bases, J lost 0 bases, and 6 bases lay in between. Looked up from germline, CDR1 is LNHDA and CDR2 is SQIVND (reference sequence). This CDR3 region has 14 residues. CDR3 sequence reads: CASSIAGSGNTIYF. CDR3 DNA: TGTGCCAGTAGTATTGCCGGCTCTGGAAACACCATATATTTT.

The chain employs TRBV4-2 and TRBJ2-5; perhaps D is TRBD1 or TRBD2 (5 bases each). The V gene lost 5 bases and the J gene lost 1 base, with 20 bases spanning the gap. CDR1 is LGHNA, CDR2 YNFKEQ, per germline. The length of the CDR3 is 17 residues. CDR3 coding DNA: TGTGCCAGCAGCGTACAATTCCGGGACGGCCTCCAAGAGACCCAGTACTTC. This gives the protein CASSVQFRDGLQETQYF.

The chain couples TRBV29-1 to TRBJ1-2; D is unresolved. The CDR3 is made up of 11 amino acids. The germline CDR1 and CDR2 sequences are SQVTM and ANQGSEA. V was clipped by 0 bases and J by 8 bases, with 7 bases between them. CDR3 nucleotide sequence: TGCAGCGTTGAAGATCAAGGAGGCTACACCTTC. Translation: CSVEDQGGYTF.

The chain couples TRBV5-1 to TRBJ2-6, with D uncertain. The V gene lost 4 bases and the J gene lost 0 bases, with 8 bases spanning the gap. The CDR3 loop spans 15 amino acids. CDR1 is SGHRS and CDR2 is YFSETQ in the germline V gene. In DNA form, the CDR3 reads TGCGCCAGCAGCAACCGCAGCTCTGGGGCCAACGTCCTGACTTTC. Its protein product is CASSNRSSGANVLTF. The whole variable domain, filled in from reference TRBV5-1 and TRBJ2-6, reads KAGVTQTPRYLIKTRGQQVTLSCSPISGHRSVSWYQQTPGQGLQFLFEYFSETQRNKGNFPGRFSGRQFSNSRSEMNVSTLELGDSALYLCASSNRSSGANVLTFGAGSRLTVL.

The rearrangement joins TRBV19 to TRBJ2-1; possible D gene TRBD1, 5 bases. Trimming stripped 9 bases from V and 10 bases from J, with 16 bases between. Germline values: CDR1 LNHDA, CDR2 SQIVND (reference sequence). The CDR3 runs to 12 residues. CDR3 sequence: CASPPQGWEQFF. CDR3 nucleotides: TGTGCCAGCCCCCCGCAGGGATGGGAGCAGTTCTTC.

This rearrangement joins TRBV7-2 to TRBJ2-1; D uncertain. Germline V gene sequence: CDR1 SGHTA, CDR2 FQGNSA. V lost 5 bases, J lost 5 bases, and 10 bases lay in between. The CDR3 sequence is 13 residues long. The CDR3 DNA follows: TGTGCCAGCAGCCGATCACAGAACAATGAGCAGTTCTTC. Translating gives CASSRSQNNEQFF.

CDR3 coding DNA: TGTGCCAGCTCACCAAGGGGAGGACAGTTCACCGGGGAGCTGTTTTTT. Translated, it gives CASSPRGGQFTGELFF. The chain combines TRBV18 with TRBJ2-2; perhaps D is TRBD1 or TRBD2 (6 bases each). This CDR3 contains 16 residues. V dropped 2 bases and J dropped 4 bases, with 14 bases sitting between them. CDR1 is KGHSH, CDR2 LQKENI, per germline.

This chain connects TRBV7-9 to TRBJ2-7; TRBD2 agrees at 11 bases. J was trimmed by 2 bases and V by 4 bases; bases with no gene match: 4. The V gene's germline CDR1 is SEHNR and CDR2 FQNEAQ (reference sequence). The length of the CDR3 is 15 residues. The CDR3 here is CASSSGTSGPYEQYF. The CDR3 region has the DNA TGTGCCAGCAGCTCCGGGACTAGCGGCCCCTACGAGCAGTACTTC.

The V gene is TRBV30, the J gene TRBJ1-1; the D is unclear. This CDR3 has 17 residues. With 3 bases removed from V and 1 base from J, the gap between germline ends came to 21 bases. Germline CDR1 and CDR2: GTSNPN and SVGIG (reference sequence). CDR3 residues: CAWSPDISLLKNTEAFF. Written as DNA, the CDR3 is TGTGCCTGGAGCCCTGATATTAGCTTATTGAAGAACACTGAAGCTTTCTTT.

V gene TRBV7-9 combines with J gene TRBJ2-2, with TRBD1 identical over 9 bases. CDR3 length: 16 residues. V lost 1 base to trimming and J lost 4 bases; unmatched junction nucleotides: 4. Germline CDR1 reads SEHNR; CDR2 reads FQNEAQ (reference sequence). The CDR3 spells CASSLGTGATTGELFF. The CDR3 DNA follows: TGTGCCAGCAGCTTAGGGACAGGGGCGACCACCGGGGAGCTGTTTTTT.

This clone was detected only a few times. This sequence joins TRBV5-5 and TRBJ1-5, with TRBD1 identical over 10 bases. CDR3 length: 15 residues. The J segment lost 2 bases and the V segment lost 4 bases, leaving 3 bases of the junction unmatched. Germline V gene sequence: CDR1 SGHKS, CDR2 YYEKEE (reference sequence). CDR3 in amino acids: CASSPGTGGNQPQHF. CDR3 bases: TGTGCCAGCAGCCCCGGGACAGGGGGCAATCAGCCCCAGCATTTT.

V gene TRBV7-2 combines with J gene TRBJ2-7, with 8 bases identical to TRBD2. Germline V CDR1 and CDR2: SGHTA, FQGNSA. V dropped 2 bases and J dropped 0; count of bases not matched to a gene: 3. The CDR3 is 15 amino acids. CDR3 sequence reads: CASSLFRGGSYEQYF. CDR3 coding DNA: TGTGCCAGCAGCTTATTCCGGGGGGGCTCCTACGAGCAGTACTTC.

CDR3 loop: CASSYPDKGGYTF. As DNA, the CDR3 is TGTGCCAGCAGTTACCCGGATAAGGGTGGCTACACCTTC. This chain links TRBV6-5 with TRBJ1-2; no clear D. Between the trimmed V and J ends, which lost 2 bases and 7 bases, there was a span of 11 bases. The germline V gene encodes CDR1 MNHEY and CDR2 SVGAGI. CDR3 length: 13 residues.

Here the CDR3 DNA reads TGTGCCAGCAGTTACTTACAGGGCCAATATGCCTACGAGCAGTACTTC. Translation: CASSYLQGQYAYEQYF. The chain links TRBV6-2 or TRBV6-3 to TRBJ2-7; tentatively, D is TRBD1 (6 bases). Germline lookup yields CDR1 MNHEY and CDR2 SVGEGT. Trimming stripped 1 base from V and 2 bases from J, with 15 bases between. The CDR3 spans 16 residues.

CDR3 protein: CASSIGRDQPQHF. In DNA form, the CDR3 reads TGTGCCAGCAGCATTGGGCGGGATCAGCCCCAGCATTTT. The rearrangement links TRBV7-2 to TRBJ1-5; D gene ambiguous. Germline V gene data show CDR1 as SGHTA and CDR2 as FQGNSA. This CDR3 region has 13 residues. Trimming took 5 bases from V and 5 from J, leaving 10 bases between them.

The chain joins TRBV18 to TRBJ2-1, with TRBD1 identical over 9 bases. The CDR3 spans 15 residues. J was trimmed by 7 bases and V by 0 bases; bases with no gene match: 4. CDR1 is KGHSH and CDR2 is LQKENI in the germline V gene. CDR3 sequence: CASSPPGQGWNEQFF. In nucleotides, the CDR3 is TGTGCCAGCTCACCACCGGGACAGGGCTGGAATGAGCAGTTCTTC.

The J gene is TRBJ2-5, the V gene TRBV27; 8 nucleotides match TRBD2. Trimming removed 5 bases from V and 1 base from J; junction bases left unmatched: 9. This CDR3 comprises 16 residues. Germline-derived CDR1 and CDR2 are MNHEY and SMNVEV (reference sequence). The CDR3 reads CASSRGDSGVQETQYF. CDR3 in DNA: TGTGCCAGCAGTCGCGGGGATAGCGGGGTCCAAGAGACCCAGTACTTC.

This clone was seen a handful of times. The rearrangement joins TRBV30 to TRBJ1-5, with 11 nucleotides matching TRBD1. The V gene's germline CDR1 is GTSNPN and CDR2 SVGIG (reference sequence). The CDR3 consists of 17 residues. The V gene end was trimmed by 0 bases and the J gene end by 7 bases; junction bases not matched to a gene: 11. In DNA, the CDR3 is TGTGCCTGGAGTGTAGGGCGGACAGGGGGCGCGTCCCAGCCCCAGCATTTT. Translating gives CAWSVGRTGGASQPQHF.

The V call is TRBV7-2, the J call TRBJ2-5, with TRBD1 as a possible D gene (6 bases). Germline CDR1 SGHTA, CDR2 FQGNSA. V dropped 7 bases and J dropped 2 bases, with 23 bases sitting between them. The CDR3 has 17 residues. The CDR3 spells CASTWLGIGQQQETQYF. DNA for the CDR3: TGTGCCAGCACCTGGCTCGGCATTGGACAGCAACAAGAGACCCAGTACTTC.

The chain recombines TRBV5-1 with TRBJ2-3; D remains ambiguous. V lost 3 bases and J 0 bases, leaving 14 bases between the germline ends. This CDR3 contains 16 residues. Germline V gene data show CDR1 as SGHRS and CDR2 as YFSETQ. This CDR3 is CASSSETRSSTDTQYF. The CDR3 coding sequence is TGCGCCAGCAGCTCGGAAACCCGGTCTAGCACAGATACGCAGTATTTT.

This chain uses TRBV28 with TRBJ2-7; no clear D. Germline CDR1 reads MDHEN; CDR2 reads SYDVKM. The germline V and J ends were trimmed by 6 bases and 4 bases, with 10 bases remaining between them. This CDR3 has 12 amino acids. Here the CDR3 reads CASSPVRYEQYF. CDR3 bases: TGTGCCAGCAGCCCAGTCAGGTACGAGCAGTACTTC.